This TCR beta chain was sequenced for a study of T cell responses to AZD1222 COVID-19 vaccine. General study points: Across the whole spike, CD4 TCRs peaked at regions 160-218 and 743-854. Within unmutated variant regions lay the reported targets of nearly half of spike-specific TCRs. Clonal diversity may have been underestimated, and the donors were mostly white British, with more females than males.

This CDR3 region has 16 residues. Unmatched junction bases numbered 5, after V lost 3 bases and J lost 4 bases. Germline loops: CDR1 SGDLS, CDR2 YYNGEE. This clone was observed a single time. The antigen remains undetermined. Analyses pooled second doses at about 4 or about 12 weeks. Libraries were prepared by immunoSEQ multiplex PCR; TCRdb keeps only in-frame clonotypes and omits some of them. The sample shows fewer than 200,000 clones, approximately 90% of them seen only once. The chain links TRBV9 to TRBJ2-3, with 13 bases fitting TRBD2. The source material was peripheral blood, sampled 28 days after the second AZD1222 dose. The TCR comes from an adult who received the AZD1222 COVID-19 vaccine. The CDR3 reads CASSATSGGAPDTQYF. The DNA of the CDR3 is TGTGCCAGCAGCGCAACTAGCGGGGGGGCCCCAGATACGCAGTATTTT.